Listed here are 11 T cell receptor beta chains from one sample, sequenced in a study of shared clonotypes between healthy human individuals. Libraries were prepared by immunoSEQ multiplex PCR; TCRdb keeps only in-frame clonotypes and omits some of them. The repertoire holds about 1.1 million clones, with about 80% as singletons. The sample was memory CD4+ T cells from PBMCs. Subset given: CD45RA-negative fraction. All receptors derive from a young man in good health. Some clones in this sample may be carry-over from other donors' samples.

The V gene is TRBV7-9, the J gene TRBJ2-7, with D hard to call. The CDR3 has 12 amino acids. Germline V gives CDR1 SEHNR, CDR2 FQNEAQ (reference sequence). V was pared by 5 bases and J by 4 bases, with 9 bases between. The CDR3 bases are TGTGCCAGCAGCCGGCCCCCGTACGAGCAGTACTTC. Translated, it gives CASSRPPYEQYF.

V and J are TRBV19 and TRBJ2-1, with a weak D call TRBD1 (6 bases). V gave up 6 bases and J gave up 14 bases, with 26 bases separating them. CDR3 length: 15 amino acids. Looked up from germline, CDR1 is LNHDA and CDR2 is SQIVND (reference sequence). CDR3 region: CASRPNTLLTGTEFF. In nucleotides, the CDR3 is TGTGCCAGTAGGCCCAACACCCTCCTGACAGGAACGGAGTTCTTC. Full variable domain (outside the CDR3, taken from reference TRBV19 and TRBJ2-1): DGGITQSPKYLFRKEGQNVTLSCEQNLNHDAMYWYRQDPGQGLRLIYYSQIVNDFQKGDIAEGYSVSREKKESFPLTVTSAQKNPTAFYLCASRPNTLLTGTEFFGPGTRLTVL.

This chain joins TRBV7-8 and TRBJ2-7; weak D call: TRBD2 (6 bases). CDR3 length equals 15 residues. Trimming stripped 1 base from V and 7 bases from J, with 17 bases between. Germline V gene data show CDR1 as SGHVS and CDR2 as FQNEAQ. As DNA, the CDR3 is TGTGCCAGCAGCTTAGGTCGCGGGATCATGGGGGAGCAGTACTTC. Amino acid sequence: CASSLGRGIMGEQYF.

Notes on this clone: A read error may explain this, as a much larger clone is one base away. The chain carries TRBV6-6 and TRBJ2-7, with 7 bases lining up with TRBD1. In germline, CDR1 is MNHNY, CDR2 SVGAGI (reference sequence). CDR3 size: 12 residues. J was trimmed by 4 bases and V by 6 bases; bases with no gene match: 3. This CDR3 is CASRRQGYEQYF. In DNA form, the CDR3 reads TGTGCCAGCAGGCGACAGGGTTACGAGCAGTACTTC.

This chain links TRBV5-1 with TRBJ1-2, with TRBD1 matching over 9 bases. The germline gives CDR1 SGHRS, CDR2 YFSETQ. The length of the CDR3 is 14 residues. V shed 4 bases and J 10 bases; nucleotides not matched to a gene: 11. The CDR3 is CASSITGTGFDYTF. The CDR3 region has the DNA TGCGCCAGCAGCATTACCGGGACAGGGTTTGACTACACCTTC. The complete variable domain, with remaining parts taken from reference TRBV5-1 and TRBJ1-2, reads KAGVTQTPRYLIKTRGQQVTLSCSPISGHRSVSWYQQTPGQGLQFLFEYFSETQRNKGNFPGRFSGRQFSNSRSEMNVSTLELGDSALYLCASSITGTGFDYTFGSGTRLTVV.

This chain uses TRBV7-2 with TRBJ1-3, with D uncertain. The CDR3 contains 15 residues. V dropped 3 bases and J dropped 0 bases, with 9 bases sitting between them. Germline values: CDR1 SGHTA, CDR2 FQGNSA. CDR3 in DNA: TGTGCCAGCAGCTTCGGGATGCACTCTGGAAACACCATATATTTT. It specifies CASSFGMHSGNTIYF.

The J gene is TRBJ1-4, the V gene TRBV4-2; D not resolved. The CDR3 is 16 amino acids. Germline V gene lookup returns CDR1 LGHNA and CDR2 YNFKEQ. V dropped 1 base and J dropped 6 bases, with 15 bases sitting between them. The CDR3 DNA reads as TGTGCCAGCAGCCAAGTTTTTTGGAGGGCGGATGAAAAACTGTTTTTT. It encodes CASSQVFWRADEKLFF.

This sequence joins TRBV4-3 and TRBJ2-5, with D unresolved. The germline gives CDR1 LGHNA, CDR2 YSLEER. This CDR3 has 14 residues. The V end was cut by 3 bases, the J end by 7 bases, with 15 bases between. As DNA, the CDR3 is TGCGCCAGCAGCCAGGATTCTCTGGCGAGGACCCAGTACTTC. It translates to CASSQDSLARTQYF.

The chain employs TRBV5-1 and TRBJ1-1; no firm D call. The CDR3 extends over 14 amino acids. Trimming shortened V by 1 base and J by 4 bases, and 11 bases separated the two germline ends. Germline V lookup: CDR1 SGHRS, CDR2 YFSETQ. For the CDR3, the DNA is TGCGCCAGCAGCTTGCTCGGGTCTAGCACTGAAGCTTTCTTT. This sequence encodes CASSLLGSSTEAFF.

The V and J genes are TRBV1 and TRBJ1-3; TRBD1 is taken as the D call from the table, unchecked against the DNA. TRBV1 is a pseudogene locus. This CDR3 spans 20 amino acids. CDR3 sequence (DNA): TGCACCAGCAGCCAAGGTAGAGGGACAGGGGGCGCAGGAGATGGAAACACCATATATTTT. This encodes CTSSQGRGTGGAGDGNTIYF.

J is TRBJ1-5 and V is TRBV28; D is ambiguous. From germline, CDR1 is MDHEN and CDR2 SYDVKM. V shed 5 bases and J shed 5 bases, with 19 bases lying between them. The CDR3 is 16 residues long. The CDR3 is CASSAEHSIGHQPQHF. CDR3 nucleotides: TGTGCCAGCAGTGCCGAACATTCTATCGGGCATCAGCCCCAGCATTTT.